These 28 T cell receptor beta chains were sequenced from one sample in a study of cytomegalovirus exposure and HLA in healthy donors. 60 Vbeta and 13 Jbeta primers were used in PCR. Measured with immunoSEQ multiplex PCR; TCRdb has only the in-frame clones, and not every one. The repertoire includes roughly 54,000 clones, 70% of them detected once, and approximately 19% sits in the top ten. Sequenced sample: PBMCs. These receptors came from a woman aged 55-70 years in good health and CMV-seropositive.

The rearrangement links TRBV19 to TRBJ1-1; D gene ambiguous. This CDR3 spans 14 amino acids. With 2 bases removed from V and 4 bases from J, the gap between germline ends came to 11 bases. CDR1 is LNHDA and CDR2 is SQIVND in the germline V gene (reference sequence). CDR3 loop: CASSINSGSTEAFF. CDR3 sequence (DNA): TGTGCCAGTAGTATAAACTCGGGGTCCACTGAAGCTTTCTTT.

J is TRBJ2-3 and V is TRBV10-3; D unresolved. V gave up 10 bases and J gave up 1 base, with 15 bases separating them. The CDR3 loop spans 14 amino acids. Per germline, CDR1 ENHRY and CDR2 SYGVKD. CDR3 protein: CATREVLGTDTQYF. Here the CDR3 DNA reads TGTGCCACCAGAGAAGTGTTAGGCACAGATACGCAGTATTTT.

The chain carries TRBV14 and TRBJ1-5, with a weak D call TRBD1 (6 bases). CDR3 length: 14 amino acids. Trimming stripped 4 bases from V and 1 base from J, with 8 bases between. Germline CDR1 is SGHDN and CDR2 is FVKESK. The CDR3 DNA follows: TGTGCCAGCAGCCTGACAGGAAGCAATCAGCCCCAGCATTTT. Its protein product is CASSLTGSNQPQHF. The entire variable domain, with the rest obtained from reference TRBV14 and TRBJ1-5, is as follows: EAGVTQFPSHSVIEKGQTVTLRCDPISGHDNLYWYRRVMGKEIKFLLHFVKESKQDESGMPNNRFLAERTGGTYSTLKVQPAELEDSGVYFCASSLTGSNQPQHFGDGTRLSIL.

The chain is built from TRBV9 and TRBJ2-3, with TRBD2 identical over 8 bases. V shed 0 bases, J shed 1 base, and the junction held 4 bases outside the gene matches. The germline gives CDR1 SGDLS, CDR2 YYNGEE. This CDR3 contains 16 residues. The CDR3 bases are TGTGCCAGCAGCGTAGTTGCCGGGGGGGGCACAGATACGCAGTATTTT. It is translated as CASSVVAGGGTDTQYF.

This clone was recorded only once. The chain joins TRBV10-3 to TRBJ1-6; 7 bases map to TRBD1. V gave up 5 bases and J gave up 8 bases; unmatched junction bases: 6. In germline, CDR1 is ENHRY, CDR2 SYGVKD. The CDR3 contains 14 residues. As DNA, the CDR3 is TGTGCCATCAGTCGAACAGGGACAGATTCACCCCTCCACTTT. Residues: CAISRTGTDSPLHF.

In this sample, this clone turned up a few times. Other nucleotide sequences from this sample produce the same CDR3. In DNA form, the CDR3 reads TGTGCCAGCAGCCAGGACAGGGCGGAGACCCAGTACTTC. Encoded protein: CASSQDRAETQYF. The chain carries TRBV14 and TRBJ2-5, with 8 bases that match TRBD1. Germline V gene data show CDR1 as SGHDN and CDR2 as FVKESK. After removal of 3 bases from V and 5 bases from J, the junction contained 2 bases not matched to a gene. The CDR3 runs to 13 residues.

The J gene is TRBJ2-5, the V gene TRBV7-7; TRBD1 matches 7 bases. The CDR3 totals 15 residues. Germline V gene data show CDR1 as SSHAT and CDR2 as FNYEAQ (reference sequence). J was trimmed by 1 base and V by 5 bases; bases with no gene match: 7. CDR3 loop: CASSTSTGFQETQYF. The CDR3 bases are TGTGCCAGCAGCACGTCGACAGGGTTCCAAGAGACCCAGTACTTC.

The chain links TRBV19 to TRBJ2-5, with 9 nucleotides matching TRBD2. Trimming removed 1 base from V and 11 bases from J; junction bases left unmatched: 14. The germline CDR1 and CDR2 sequences are LNHDA and SQIVND (reference sequence). This CDR3 has 16 amino acids. The chain's CDR3 is CASSIAGLAGPREQYF. Written as DNA, the CDR3 is TGTGCCAGTAGTATAGCGGGGCTAGCGGGGCCACGGGAGCAGTACTTC.

This chain connects TRBV7-2 to TRBJ1-1, with 8 bases aligning to TRBD1. Germline V lookup: CDR1 SGHTA, CDR2 FQGNSA. With V trimmed by 3 bases and J by 1 base, 4 bases remained unmatched. The CDR3 length is 15 residues. The CDR3 is CASSFGGTGNTEAFF. As DNA, the CDR3 is TGTGCCAGCAGCTTTGGGGGGACAGGGAACACTGAAGCTTTCTTT.

In this sample, this clone turned up a few times. The chain is built from TRBV9 and TRBJ2-2; 8 bases align to TRBD1. The germline V gene encodes CDR1 SGDLS and CDR2 YYNGEE. V lost 0 bases to trimming and J lost 3 bases; unmatched junction nucleotides: 10. There are 18 residues in the CDR3. DNA of the CDR3: TGTGCCAGCAGCGTAGCTACGAGACAGGGGTCGGACACCGGGGAGCTGTTTTTT. Its protein product is CASSVATRQGSDTGELFF.

Notes on this clone: At one end the junction does not follow the germline gene, possibly because of a read error. The J gene is TRBJ2-7, the V gene TRBV5-6; D may be TRBD1 (5 bases). The CDR3 consists of 14 residues. Germline V gene lookup returns CDR1 SGHDT and CDR2 YYEEEE. Written as DNA, the CDR3 is TGTGCCAGCAGCTTGATCACTCAGGGCCGTTCAGCCGACTTC. Translated, it gives CASSLITQGRSADF.

The chain recombines TRBV2 with TRBJ2-7; 8 bases are a match to TRBD1. After removal of 6 bases from V and 6 bases from J, the junction contained 4 bases not matched to a gene. The germline V gene encodes CDR1 SNHLY and CDR2 FYNNEI. CDR3 size: 12 residues. For the CDR3, the DNA is TGTGCCAGCAGCGTACAGGGGGGCGAGCAGTACTTC. Its protein is CASSVQGGEQYF. Complete variable domain (other parts from reference TRBV2 and TRBJ2-7): EPEVTQTPSHQVTQMGQEVILRCVPISNHLYFYWYRQILGQKVEFLVSFYNNEISEKSEIFDDQFSVERPDGSNFTLKIRSTKLEDSAMYFCASSVQGGEQYFGPGTRLTVT.

The sample holds a few counts of this clone. V gene TRBV5-8 combines with J gene TRBJ1-6; D call uncertain. CDR3 length: 17 amino acids. CDR1 is SGHTS, CDR2 YDEGEE, per germline. V was shortened by 0 bases and J by 10 bases, with 20 bases between the two germline ends. The CDR3: CASSLVISRESGSPLHF. As DNA, the CDR3 is TGTGCCAGCAGCTTGGTTATCTCGAGGGAATCGGGGTCACCCCTCCACTTT.

The DNA for the CDR3 is TGCGCCAGCAGCCAGAACAGGGACGAGCAGTACTTC. Amino acids: CASSQNRDEQYF. The rearrangement uses TRBV5-1 and TRBJ2-7; D is possibly TRBD1 (6 bases). In germline, CDR1 is SGHRS, CDR2 YFSETQ. Trimming took 4 bases from V and 5 from J, leaving 10 bases between them. The CDR3 consists of 12 residues.

The chain links TRBV6-6 to TRBJ2-3, with D maybe TRBD1 (5 bases). Germline V gives CDR1 MNHNY, CDR2 SVGAGI (reference sequence). CDR3 length: 14 amino acids. V lost 5 bases and J lost 4, with 13 bases in between. The CDR3 protein is CASSRGLIADTQYF. CDR3 nucleotide sequence: TGTGCCAGCAGTAGGGGCTTAATCGCAGATACGCAGTATTTT.

The rearrangement uses TRBV11-1 and TRBJ1-2; 8 bases fit TRBD1. V lost 4 bases, J lost 7 bases, and 5 bases stayed unmatched. This CDR3 is 13 amino acids long. Per germline, CDR1 SGHAT and CDR2 FQDESV (reference sequence). DNA for the CDR3: TGTGCCAGCAGCTGGGACAGGTCGAGTGGCTACACCTTC. It specifies CASSWDRSSGYTF.

The chain is built from TRBV19 and TRBJ2-5; possible D gene TRBD1, 5 bases. V lost 6 bases to trimming and J lost 5 bases, with 13 bases between them. Germline CDR1 reads LNHDA; CDR2 reads SQIVND (reference sequence). The CDR3 runs 13 residues. In DNA form, the CDR3 reads TGTGCCAGTAGCGACAGCGCCAGGGAGACCCAGTACTTC. It encodes CASSDSARETQYF.

This clone was detected a few times. This chain uses TRBV19 with TRBJ1-1, with TRBD1 as a possible D gene (5 bases). The CDR3 contains 14 residues. Trimming shortened V by 7 bases and J by 5 bases, and 17 bases separated the two germline ends. Germline loops: CDR1 LNHDA, CDR2 SQIVND (reference sequence). For the CDR3, the DNA is TGTGCCAGTATTCGGGGGGGAACGGAAACTGAAGCTTTCTTT. Translation: CASIRGGTETEAFF.

The gene calls are TRBV18 and TRBJ1-3, with a possible D match to TRBD1 (5 bases). Trimming took off 5 bases at V and 0 bases at J, with 14 bases between the two ends. In germline, CDR1 is KGHSH, CDR2 LQKENI. The CDR3 length is 16 residues. This CDR3 reads CASSRTTIISGNTIYF. Here the CDR3 DNA reads TGTGCCAGCTCAAGGACAACGATCATCTCTGGAAACACCATATATTTT. The full variable domain, in which reference TRBV18 and TRBJ1-3 provide the parts outside the CDR3, is NAGVMQNPRHLVRRRGQEARLRCSPMKGHSHVYWYRQLPEEGLKFMVYLQKENIIDESGMPKERFSAEFPKEGPSILRIQQVVRGDSAAYFCASSRTTIISGNTIYFGEGSWLTVV.

The chain couples TRBV2 to TRBJ2-2, with a possible D match to TRBD2 (5 bases). CDR1 and CDR2 from the germline V gene are SNHLY and FYNNEI. This CDR3 region has 17 residues. V dropped 0 bases and J dropped 4 bases, with 15 bases sitting between them. CDR3 protein: CASSEAPGDGSTGELFF. CDR3 sequence (DNA): TGTGCCAGCAGTGAAGCTCCCGGGGATGGTAGCACCGGGGAGCTGTTTTTT.

The chain carries TRBV30 and TRBJ1-2, with D unclear. CDR1 is GTSNPN, CDR2 SVGIG, per germline (reference sequence). This CDR3 comprises 15 residues. The V and J ends lost 8 bases and 4 bases respectively, with 23 bases between them. CDR3 sequence (DNA): TGTGCCCGACGGGGATTCTATGGAGAAGGCTATGGCTACACCTTC. It specifies CARRGFYGEGYGYTF.

The gene calls are TRBV6-1 and TRBJ2-2, with TRBD1 matching 8 bases. V lost 10 bases, J lost 5 bases, and 12 bases stayed unmatched. Germline assignment: CDR1 MNHNS and CDR2 SASEGT. The CDR3 totals 15 residues. The CDR3: CATTGQGGRTGELFF. Here the CDR3 DNA reads TGTGCCACCACCGGACAGGGTGGACGGACCGGGGAGCTGTTTTTT.

The CDR3 region is CASSLRDRPHEKLFF. CDR3 nucleotide sequence: TGTGCCAGCAGCTTACGGGACAGGCCTCATGAAAAACTGTTTTTT. The rearrangement uses TRBV7-9 and TRBJ1-4; 8 nucleotides align to TRBD1. This CDR3 is 15 amino acids long. V lost 2 bases to trimming and J lost 6 bases; unmatched junction nucleotides: 5. The germline V gene encodes CDR1 SEHNR and CDR2 FQNEAQ (reference sequence).

This clone was observed a single time. The CDR3 loop reads CASSIQLEGEQYF. As DNA, the CDR3 is TGTGCCAGTAGTATTCAGTTAGAGGGCGAGCAGTACTTC. The rearrangement uses TRBV19 and TRBJ2-7, with D maybe TRBD2 (5 bases). Germline loops: CDR1 LNHDA, CDR2 SQIVND (reference sequence). This CDR3 contains 13 residues. V gave up 3 bases and J gave up 6 bases, with 12 bases separating them.

This clone was counted once. The chain combines TRBV27 with TRBJ2-1; 7 bases align to TRBD1. The junction had 2 bases not matched to a gene; V was cut back by 6 bases and J by 0 bases. The CDR3 consists of 14 residues. Germline loops: CDR1 MNHEY, CDR2 SMNVEV (reference sequence). For the CDR3, the DNA is TGTGCCAGCAGCCGGGACAGCTCCTACAATGAGCAGTTCTTC. Amino acids: CASSRDSSYNEQFF.

J is TRBJ1-5 and V is TRBV2; possible D gene TRBD1, 5 bases. This CDR3 has 14 amino acids. V lost 5 bases to trimming and J lost 5 bases, with 13 bases between them. In germline, CDR1 is SNHLY, CDR2 FYNNEI. CDR3 bases: TGTGCCAGCAGTAGTAGGCAGGGCGATCAGCCCCAGCATTTT. This codes for CASSSRQGDQPQHF.

The gene calls are TRBV19 and TRBJ1-6; 7 bases are a match to TRBD1. The trim removed 5 bases at V and 5 bases at J, leaving 6 bases unmatched. CDR1 and CDR2 from the germline V gene are LNHDA and SQIVND (reference sequence). The length of the CDR3 is 15 residues. CDR3 sequence (DNA): TGTGCCAGTAGTGATCGACAGGGCCATAATTCACCCCTCCACTTT. Translating gives CASSDRQGHNSPLHF.

This chain joins TRBV2 and TRBJ1-2; TRBD1 aligns across 7 bases. The CDR3 runs 14 residues. Germline V CDR1 and CDR2: SNHLY, FYNNEI. Germline trimming cut 4 bases from V and 7 bases from J; bases unmatched to any gene: 9. CDR3 residues: CASSVLEGAIGYTF. The CDR3 DNA reads as TGTGCCAGCAGTGTCCTTGAGGGGGCGATTGGCTACACCTTC.